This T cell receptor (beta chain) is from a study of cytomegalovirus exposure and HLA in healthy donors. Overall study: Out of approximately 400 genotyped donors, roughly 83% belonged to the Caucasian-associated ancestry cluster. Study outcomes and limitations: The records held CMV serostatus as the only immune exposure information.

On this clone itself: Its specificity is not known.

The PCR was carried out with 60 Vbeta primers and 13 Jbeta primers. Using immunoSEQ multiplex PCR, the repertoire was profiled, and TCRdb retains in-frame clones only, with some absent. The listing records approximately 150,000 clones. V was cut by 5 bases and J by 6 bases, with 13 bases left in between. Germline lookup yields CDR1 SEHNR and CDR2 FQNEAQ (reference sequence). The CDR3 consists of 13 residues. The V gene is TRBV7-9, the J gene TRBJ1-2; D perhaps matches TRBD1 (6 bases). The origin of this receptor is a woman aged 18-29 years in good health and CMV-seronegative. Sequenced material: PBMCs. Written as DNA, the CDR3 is TGTGCCAGCAGCCTCGGACAGTCGGATGGCTACACCTTC. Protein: CASSLGQSDGYTF.